Below are 27 T cell receptor beta chains sequenced from a single sample in a study of Ad26.COV2.S vaccination and SARS-CoV-2 variants. Profiled with immunoSEQ multiplex PCR; TCRdb holds only in-frame clones, not every one. The sample yields about 480,000 clones, 87% seen once. As for treatment: around 19 received Ad26.COV2.S at low or high dose, single or two shots; 5 received placebo; per-sample allocation not given. Collection of the samples took place on day 63 after the first injection of vaccine or placebo. The sequencing here drew on peripheral blood, taken in a trial of Ad26.COV2.S vaccine versus placebo. The receptors shown here come from a person between 18 and 65 years old who received the Ad26.COV2.S COVID-19 vaccine or a placebo.

This chain links TRBV11-2 with TRBJ2-7; D call uncertain. Germline-derived CDR1 and CDR2 are SGHAT and FQNNGV. With 2 bases removed from V and 0 bases from J, the gap between germline ends came to 11 bases. This CDR3 has 15 residues. CDR3 nucleotide sequence: TGTGCCAGCAGCTTATCCCAGATTAGCTCCTACGAGCAGTACTTC. It encodes CASSLSQISSYEQYF.

This clone appeared once. The chain couples TRBV5-1 to TRBJ2-4; 9 bases fit TRBD1. CDR1 SGHRS and CDR2 YFSETQ come from the germline V gene. Losses at the gene ends were 4 bases for V and 7 bases for J; bases not matched to a gene: 6. The CDR3 extends over 14 amino acids. The CDR3 region is CASSITGTGNIQYF. The CDR3 bases are TGCGCCAGCAGCATCACCGGGACAGGGAACATTCAGTACTTC.

A remark on this clone: At one end the junction does not follow the germline gene, possibly because of a read error. In the same sample, other DNA sequences code for this CDR3. The V and J genes are TRBV6-5 and TRBJ1-2, with a possible D match to TRBD1 (6 bases). The germline CDR1 and CDR2 sequences are MNHEY and SVGAGI. This CDR3 is 14 amino acids long. CDR3 region: CASRPQGKISGYTF. Here the CDR3 DNA reads TGTGCTAGCAGGCCCCAGGGGAAAATAAGTGGCTACACCTTC.

The chain combines TRBV6-2 or TRBV6-3 with TRBJ2-3, with a possible D match to TRBD2 (5 bases). Per germline, CDR1 MNHEY and CDR2 SVGEGT. The ends were cut back, 5 bases at V and 3 bases at J, with 9 bases in the middle. This CDR3 has 13 residues. The DNA of the CDR3 is TGTGCCAGCAGTGGACGGAGGACAGATACGCAGTATTTT. It specifies CASSGRRTDTQYF.

The rearrangement links TRBV9 to TRBJ2-3; TRBD2 agrees at 10 bases. CDR1 and CDR2 (germline): SGDLS, YYNGEE. This CDR3 has 15 residues. V was pared by 0 bases and J by 6 bases, with 4 bases of the junction left unmatched. The CDR3 nucleotides are TGTGCCAGCAGCGTAGTAGCGGGAGGTTGGGATACGCAGTATTTT. Its translation is CASSVVAGGWDTQYF.

This clone showed up just once. V usage is TRBV6-1 and J usage is TRBJ2-3; tentatively, D is TRBD1 or TRBD2 (5 bases each). CDR1 is MNHNS and CDR2 is SASEGT in the germline V gene. Deletions cut 3 bases from V and 4 bases from J, with 14 bases between. The CDR3 is 15 residues long. The CDR3 nucleotides read TGTGCCAGCAGTGACGGGGCAGGGAATGCAGATACGCAGTATTTT. It encodes CASSDGAGNADTQYF.

This sequence joins TRBV6-2 or TRBV6-3 and TRBJ1-2; TRBD1 matches at 9 bases. The length of the CDR3 is 15 residues. V was pared by 2 bases and J by 8 bases, with 9 bases of the junction left unmatched. From germline, CDR1 is MNHEY and CDR2 SVGEGT. The CDR3 coding sequence is TGTGCCAGCAGTTACCCCGAACAGGGGGCGATCGGCTACACCTTC. As protein: CASSYPEQGAIGYTF.

The chain uses TRBV2 and TRBJ2-3, with 8 bases identical to TRBD1. CDR3 length equals 14 residues. After removal of 6 bases from V and 3 bases from J, the junction contained 5 bases not matched to a gene. Looked up from germline, CDR1 is SNHLY and CDR2 is FYNNEI. CDR3 coding DNA: TGTGCCAGCAGGAGAGGACAGGGAACAGATACGCAGTATTTT. It codes for CASRRGQGTDTQYF.

The gene calls are TRBV19 and TRBJ2-7, with a possible D match to TRBD1 (5 bases). V was pared by 6 bases and J by 3 bases, with 15 bases between. The CDR3 has 14 amino acids. CDR1 is LNHDA, CDR2 SQIVND, per germline (reference sequence). The CDR3 bases are TGTGCCAGTAGCCGTGATGTTAGGGGCTACGAGCAGTACTTC. Amino acid sequence: CASSRDVRGYEQYF.

Only one count was recorded for this clone. V and J are TRBV3-1 (or the pseudogene TRBV3-2) and TRBJ1-3, with D tentatively TRBD1 (6 bases). This CDR3 contains 17 residues. CDR1 and CDR2 from the germline V gene are LGHDT and YNNKEL (reference sequence). The V gene lost 1 base and the J gene lost 1 base, with 14 bases spanning the gap. This CDR3 reads CASSQAEDSHSGNTIYF. The CDR3 nucleotides read TGTGCCAGCAGCCAAGCTGAGGACAGTCATTCTGGAAACACCATATATTTT.

V gene TRBV7-8 combines with J gene TRBJ1-2, with TRBD1 matching 10 bases. Germline assignment: CDR1 SGHVS and CDR2 FQNEAQ. V was clipped by 1 base and J by 4 bases; unmatched bases: 6. The CDR3 runs 16 residues. The CDR3 region has the DNA TGTGCCAGCAGCTTAGGACAGGGGGCGCTGGGCTATGGCTACACCTTC. Encoded protein: CASSLGQGALGYGYTF. Based on the CDR3 plus reference TRBV7-8 and TRBJ1-2, the full variable domain is GAGVSQSPRYKVAKRGQDVALRCDPISGHVSLFWYQQALGQGPEFLTYFQNEAQLDKSGLPSDRFFAERPEGSVSTLKIQRTQQEDSAVYLCASSLGQGALGYGYTFGSGTRLTVV.

This clone has a single count. The CDR3 loop reads CASRRLAGNEQFF. The DNA of the CDR3 is TGTGCCAGCAGGCGGCTAGCGGGGAATGAGCAGTTCTTC. The chain uses TRBV7-2 and TRBJ2-1; 9 nucleotides match TRBD2. The V segment lost 6 bases and the J segment 7 bases; nucleotides outside the gene matches: 4. Per the germline V gene, CDR1 is SGHTA and CDR2 is FQGNSA. The CDR3 extends over 13 amino acids.

The rearrangement links TRBV6-5 to TRBJ1-1; TRBD1 matches at 7 bases. The CDR3 is 14 amino acids. J was trimmed by 3 bases and V by 4 bases; bases with no gene match: 5. The germline V gene encodes CDR1 MNHEY and CDR2 SVGAGI. CDR3 bases: TGTGCCAGCAGTTTGGGACAGCCCTACACTGAAGCTTTCTTT. Its translation: CASSLGQPYTEAFF.

This chain links TRBV15 with TRBJ2-7, with 9 bases identical to TRBD2. Germline V gives CDR1 LNHNV, CDR2 YYDKDF (reference sequence). The CDR3 has 16 amino acids. Losses at the gene ends were 0 bases for V and 2 bases for J; bases not matched to a gene: 5. CDR3 region: CATSREGASGTYEQYF. CDR3 sequence (DNA): TGTGCCACCAGCAGAGAGGGGGCTAGCGGGACCTACGAGCAGTACTTC.

The genes are TRBV7-8 and TRBJ2-3; no definite D call. Germline loops: CDR1 SGHVS, CDR2 FQNEAQ. Trimming shortened V by 6 bases and J by 3 bases, and 4 bases separated the two germline ends. This CDR3 contains 11 residues. CDR3 loop: CASRETDTQYF. The CDR3 DNA reads TGTGCCAGCAGAGAGACAGATACGCAGTATTTT. Based on the CDR3 plus reference TRBV7-8 and TRBJ2-3, the full variable domain is GAGVSQSPRYKVAKRGQDVALRCDPISGHVSLFWYQQALGQGPEFLTYFQNEAQLDKSGLPSDRFFAERPEGSVSTLKIQRTQQEDSAVYLCASRETDTQYFGPGTRLTVL.

The chain couples TRBV7-2 to TRBJ1-3; 7 nucleotides line up with TRBD1. The length of the CDR3 is 14 residues. Germline V CDR1 and CDR2: SGHTA, FQGNSA. V lost 4 bases and J lost 3; bases outside the gene matches: 3. DNA for the CDR3: TGTGCCAGCAGCTCTAGGACAGGTGGAAACACCATATATTTT. This translates into CASSSRTGGNTIYF.

The chain uses TRBV28 and TRBJ2-6; a possible D gene is TRBD2 (7 bases). The CDR3 has 16 residues. Looked up from germline, CDR1 is MDHEN and CDR2 is SYDVKM. Between the trimmed V and J ends, which lost 6 bases and 2 bases, there was a span of 14 bases. In DNA, the CDR3 is TGTGCCAGCAGATTCGGGGGGCTGGCTGGGGCCAACGTCCTGACTTTC. Translation: CASRFGGLAGANVLTF. Supplemented by reference TRBV28 and TRBJ2-6, the full variable domain reads DVKVTQSSRYLVKRTGEKVFLECVQDMDHENMFWYRQDPGLGLRLIYFSYDVKMKEKGDIPEGYSVSREKKERFSLILESASTNQTSMYLCASRFGGLAGANVLTFGAGSRLTVL.

This chain connects TRBV30 to TRBJ1-3, with a tentative D call TRBD1 (6 bases). From germline, CDR1 is GTSNPN and CDR2 SVGIG (reference sequence). Trimming stripped 5 bases from V and 3 bases from J, with 11 bases between. The CDR3 spans 13 residues. The CDR3 region has the DNA TGTGCCTGGGATACAGGGCTTGGAAACACCATATATTTT. Translated: CAWDTGLGNTIYF. Variable domain in full (rest from reference TRBV30 and TRBJ1-3): SQTIHQWPATLVQPVGSPLSLECTVEGTSNPNLYWYRQAAGRGLQLLFYSVGIGQISSEVPQNLSASRPQDRQFILSSKKLLLSDSGFYLCAWDTGLGNTIYFGEGSWLTVV.

The CDR3 protein is CASRGQLRGEQFF. The CDR3 nucleotides are TGTGCCAGTAGGGGCCAGCTCCGCGGTGAGCAGTTCTTC. The rearrangement uses TRBV25-1 and TRBJ2-1; a possible D gene is TRBD1 (5 bases). V lost 9 bases to trimming and J lost 9 bases, with 18 bases between them. Germline V gene data show CDR1 as MGHDK and CDR2 as SYGVNS. CDR3 length: 13 residues. Drawing the rest from reference TRBV25-1 and TRBJ2-1, the complete variable domain is EADIYQTPRYLVIGTGKKITLECSQTMGHDKMYWYQQDPGMELHLIHYSYGVNSTEKGDLSSESTVSRIRTEHFPLTLESARPSHTSQYLCASRGQLRGEQFFGPGTRLTVL.

The rearrangement uses TRBV3-1 (or the pseudogene TRBV3-2) and TRBJ1-3, with no clear D. Trimming removed 1 base from V and 14 bases from J, with 15 bases in between. This CDR3 has 13 amino acids. CDR1 and CDR2 from the germline V gene are LGHDT and YNNKEL (reference sequence). The CDR3: CASSQGARRELYF. CDR3 sequence (DNA): TGTGCCAGCAGCCAAGGGGCTAGAAGGGAGCTATATTTT.

The chain employs TRBV10-3 and TRBJ1-5; D unclear. Germline CDR1 and CDR2: ENHRY and SYGVKD. This CDR3 comprises 15 residues. V was trimmed by 0 bases and J by 4 bases, leaving 10 bases between them. CDR3 sequence (DNA): TGTGCCATCAGTGAGTCTGCGTCCCAAAATCAGCCCCAGCATTTT. Translation: CAISESASQNQPQHF.

In nucleotides, the CDR3 is TGTGCCATCAAGGAGGCAGGGGGTTACGAGCAGTACTTC. Amino acids: CAIKEAGGYEQYF. J is TRBJ2-7 and V is TRBV10-3, with 7 positions matching TRBD1. The junction had 7 bases not matched to a gene; V was cut back by 7 bases and J by 4 bases. CDR3 length: 13 residues. CDR1 is ENHRY, CDR2 SYGVKD, per germline.

The chain has TRBV5-4 and TRBJ2-3, with D possibly matching TRBD2 (6 bases). Deletions cut 0 bases from V and 2 bases from J, with 10 bases between. The CDR3 is made up of 15 amino acids. Germline-derived CDR1 and CDR2 are SGHNT and YYREEE (reference sequence). CDR3 bases: TGTGCCAGCAGCTTGGATGGGGGGTCCACAGATACGCAGTATTTT. This gives the protein CASSLDGGSTDTQYF.

The genes are TRBV14 and TRBJ2-1; 10 nucleotides line up with TRBD2. The V and J ends lost 0 bases and 15 bases, in that order; junction bases with no gene match: 5. Germline V lookup: CDR1 SGHDN, CDR2 FVKESK. The CDR3 runs to 13 residues. DNA for the CDR3: TGTGCCAGCAGCCAAGAACTAGCGGGAACCCCGTTCTTC. It translates to CASSQELAGTPFF.

The chain has TRBV24-1 and TRBJ1-2; D uncertain. Germline CDR1 KGHDR, CDR2 SFDVKD. The CDR3 has 12 amino acids. V gave up 1 base and J gave up 4 bases, with 3 bases separating them. Here the CDR3 reads CATSDFSYGYTF. Written as DNA, the CDR3 is TGTGCCACCAGTGATTTCAGCTATGGCTACACCTTC.

J is TRBJ2-1 and V is TRBV18, with D perhaps being TRBD1 or TRBD2 (5 bases each). CDR1 KGHSH and CDR2 LQKENI come from the germline V gene. This CDR3 has 18 residues. V lost 1 base to trimming and J lost 8 bases, with 24 bases between them. The CDR3 DNA follows: TGTGCCAGCTCACCACGGGGCCGCTGGGAGCCCCGGAGTTATGAGCAGTTCTTC. Protein: CASSPRGRWEPRSYEQFF.

This clone was detected only a few times. The chain has TRBV28 and TRBJ1-4; weak D call: TRBD1 (5 bases). Germline V gives CDR1 MDHEN, CDR2 SYDVKM. With 1 base removed from V and 7 bases from J, the gap between germline ends came to 13 bases. The CDR3 loop spans 15 amino acids. CDR3: CASSLLGQGREKLFF. In nucleotides, the CDR3 is TGTGCCAGCAGTTTATTGGGGCAGGGCCGTGAAAAACTGTTTTTT. Together with reference TRBV28 and TRBJ1-4, the CDR3 gives the full variable domain: DVKVTQSSRYLVKRTGEKVFLECVQDMDHENMFWYRQDPGLGLRLIYFSYDVKMKEKGDIPEGYSVSREKKERFSLILESASTNQTSMYLCASSLLGQGREKLFFGSGTQLSVL.